This paragraph covers one T cell receptor (beta chain) sequence. Germline CDR1 and CDR2: SEHNR and FQNEAQ (reference sequence). The CDR3 spans 15 residues. After removal of 5 bases from V and 4 bases from J, the junction contained 5 bases not matched to a gene. Sequencing used immunoSEQ multiplex PCR; TCRdb keeps in-frame clones, though not all of them. The data show tens of thousands of clones, with under 95% seen just once and roughly 5.4% held by the top ten. The source of the sample is a study of T cell responses to AZD1222 COVID-19 vaccine. This clonotype was sampled from an adult in good health. Sample: peripheral blood, taken on day 0 of AZD1222 vaccination. The chain combines TRBV7-9 with TRBJ2-2; TRBD1 matches at 9 bases. The DNA for the CDR3 is TGTGCCAGCAGCCCCGGACAGGGGCTCACCGGGGAGCTGTTTTTT. It yields the protein CASSPGQGLTGELFF.